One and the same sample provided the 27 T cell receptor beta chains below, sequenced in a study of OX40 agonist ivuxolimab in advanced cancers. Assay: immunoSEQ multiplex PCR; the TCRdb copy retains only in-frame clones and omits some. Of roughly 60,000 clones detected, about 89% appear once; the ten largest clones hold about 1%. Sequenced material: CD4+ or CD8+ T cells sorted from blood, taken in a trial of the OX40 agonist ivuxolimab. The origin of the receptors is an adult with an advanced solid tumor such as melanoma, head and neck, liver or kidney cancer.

This chain's CDR3 is CASSHNPRQGRGETQYF. The CDR3 DNA reads TGTGCCAGCAGCCACAACCCTCGACAGGGACGGGGAGAGACCCAGTACTTC. The chain joins TRBV7-2 to TRBJ2-5; TRBD1 matches at 7 bases. CDR3 size: 17 residues. Per the germline V gene, CDR1 is SGHTA and CDR2 is FQGNSA. The J segment lost 4 bases and the V segment lost 5 bases, leaving 16 bases of the junction unmatched.

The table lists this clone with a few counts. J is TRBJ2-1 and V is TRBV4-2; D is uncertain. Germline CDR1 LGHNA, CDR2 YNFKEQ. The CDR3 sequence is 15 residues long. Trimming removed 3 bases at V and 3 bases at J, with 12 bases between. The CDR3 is CASSQLESDYNEQFF. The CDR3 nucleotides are TGTGCCAGCAGCCAGCTCGAGAGCGACTACAATGAGCAGTTCTTC.

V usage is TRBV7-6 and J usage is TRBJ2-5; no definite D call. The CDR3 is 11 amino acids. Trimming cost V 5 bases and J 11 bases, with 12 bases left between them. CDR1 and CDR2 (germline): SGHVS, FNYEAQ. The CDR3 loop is CASSPSVSQYF. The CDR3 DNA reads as TGTGCCAGCAGCCCAAGTGTCTCACAGTACTTC.

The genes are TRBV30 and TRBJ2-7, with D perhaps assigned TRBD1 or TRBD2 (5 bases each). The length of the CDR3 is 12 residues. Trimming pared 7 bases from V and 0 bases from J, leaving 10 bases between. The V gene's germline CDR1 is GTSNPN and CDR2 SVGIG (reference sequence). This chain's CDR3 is CASRGDSYEQYF. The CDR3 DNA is TGTGCCTCTCGAGGGGACTCCTACGAGCAGTACTTC. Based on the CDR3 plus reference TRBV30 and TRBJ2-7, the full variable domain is SQTIHQWPATLVQPVGSPLSLECTVEGTSNPNLYWYRQAAGRGLQLLFYSVGIGQISSEVPQNLSASRPQDRQFILSSKKLLLSDSGFYLCASRGDSYEQYFGPGTRLTVT.

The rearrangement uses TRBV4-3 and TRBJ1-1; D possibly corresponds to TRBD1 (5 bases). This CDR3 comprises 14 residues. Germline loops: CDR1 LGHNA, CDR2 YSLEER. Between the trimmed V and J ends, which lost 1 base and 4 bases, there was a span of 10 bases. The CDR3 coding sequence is TGCGCCAGCAGCCAAGCAGGGTTTTCCACTGAAGCTTTCTTT. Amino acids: CASSQAGFSTEAFF.

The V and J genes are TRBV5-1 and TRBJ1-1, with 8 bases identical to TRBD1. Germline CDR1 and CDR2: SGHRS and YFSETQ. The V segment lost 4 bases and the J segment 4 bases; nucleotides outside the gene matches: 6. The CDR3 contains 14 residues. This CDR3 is CASSPRDRPTEAFF. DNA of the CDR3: TGCGCCAGCAGCCCTCGGGACAGGCCCACTGAAGCTTTCTTT.

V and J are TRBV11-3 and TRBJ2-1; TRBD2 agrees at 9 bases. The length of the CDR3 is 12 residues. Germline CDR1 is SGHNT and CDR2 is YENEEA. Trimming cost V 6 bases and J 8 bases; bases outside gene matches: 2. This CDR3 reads CASSRTSDEQFF. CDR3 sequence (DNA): TGTGCCAGCAGTCGGACTAGCGATGAGCAGTTCTTC.

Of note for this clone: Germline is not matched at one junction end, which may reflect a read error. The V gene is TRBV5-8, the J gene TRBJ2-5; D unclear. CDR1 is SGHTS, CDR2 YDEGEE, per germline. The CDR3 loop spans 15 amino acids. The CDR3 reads CASSQDLSPIRFQYF. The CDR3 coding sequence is TGCGCCAGCAGCCAAGATTTAAGTCCGATCAGGTTCCAGTACTTC.

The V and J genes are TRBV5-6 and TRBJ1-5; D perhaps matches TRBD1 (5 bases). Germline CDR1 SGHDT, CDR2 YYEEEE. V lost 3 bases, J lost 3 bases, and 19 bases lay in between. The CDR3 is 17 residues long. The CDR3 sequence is CASSSRIRDRINQPQHF. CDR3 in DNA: TGTGCCAGCAGCTCGCGGATCAGGGATCGAATCAATCAGCCCCAGCATTTT.

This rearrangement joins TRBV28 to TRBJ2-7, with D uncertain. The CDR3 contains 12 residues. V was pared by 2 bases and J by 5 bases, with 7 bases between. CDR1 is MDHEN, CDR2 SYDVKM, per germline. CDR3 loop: CASSLEVHEQYF. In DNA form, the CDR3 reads TGTGCCAGCAGTTTAGAGGTTCACGAGCAGTACTTC.

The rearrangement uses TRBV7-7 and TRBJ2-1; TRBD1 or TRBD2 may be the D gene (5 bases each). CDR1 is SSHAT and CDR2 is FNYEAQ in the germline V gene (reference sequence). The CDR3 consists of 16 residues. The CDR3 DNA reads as TGTGCTAGCCCCTCGGGACCGCTGAGCTCCTACAATGAGCAGTTCTTC. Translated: CASPSGPLSSYNEQFF.

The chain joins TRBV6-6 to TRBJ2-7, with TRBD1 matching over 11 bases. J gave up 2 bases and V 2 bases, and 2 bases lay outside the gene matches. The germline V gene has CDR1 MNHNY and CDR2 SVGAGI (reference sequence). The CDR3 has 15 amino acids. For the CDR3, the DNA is TGTGCCAGCAGTTACGAGGACAGGGGGCCCTACGAGCAGTACTTC. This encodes CASSYEDRGPYEQYF.

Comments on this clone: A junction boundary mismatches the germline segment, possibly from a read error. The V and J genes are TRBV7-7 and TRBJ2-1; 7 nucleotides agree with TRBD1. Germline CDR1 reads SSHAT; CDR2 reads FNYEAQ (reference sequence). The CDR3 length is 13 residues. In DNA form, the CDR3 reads TGTGCTAGCAGCTTAGAGAGGGGACAGGAGCAGTTCTTC. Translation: CASSLERGQEQFF.

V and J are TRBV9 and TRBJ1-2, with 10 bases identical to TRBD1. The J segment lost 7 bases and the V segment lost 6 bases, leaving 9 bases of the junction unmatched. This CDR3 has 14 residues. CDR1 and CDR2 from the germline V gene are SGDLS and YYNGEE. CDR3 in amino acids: CASTKGQGMFGYTF. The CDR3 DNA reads TGTGCCAGCACCAAGGGACAGGGGATGTTTGGCTACACCTTC.

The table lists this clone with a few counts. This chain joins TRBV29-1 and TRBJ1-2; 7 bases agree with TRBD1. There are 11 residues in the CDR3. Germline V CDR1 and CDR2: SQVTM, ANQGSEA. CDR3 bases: TGCAGTGGGAGGGGGCTCTGGGGCTACACCTTC. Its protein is CSGRGLWGYTF.

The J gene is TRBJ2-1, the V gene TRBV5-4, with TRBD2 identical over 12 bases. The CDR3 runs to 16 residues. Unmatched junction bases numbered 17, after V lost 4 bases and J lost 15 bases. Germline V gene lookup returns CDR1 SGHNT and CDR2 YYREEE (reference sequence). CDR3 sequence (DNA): TGTGCCAGCAGCCACCGTAGGACTAGCGGGGACGGCGGGAGGTTCTTC. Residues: CASSHRRTSGDGGRFF.

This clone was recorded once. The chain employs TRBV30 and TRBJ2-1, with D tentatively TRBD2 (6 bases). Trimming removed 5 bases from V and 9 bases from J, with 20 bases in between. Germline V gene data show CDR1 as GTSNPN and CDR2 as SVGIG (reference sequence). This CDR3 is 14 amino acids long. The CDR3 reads CAWGRIWRDGEQFF. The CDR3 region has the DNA TGTGCCTGGGGGCGCATATGGCGGGACGGTGAGCAGTTCTTC.

In DNA form, the CDR3 reads TGCGCCAGCAGCTTGGCGGCTAGCGGGAGTTTGGGCGAGCAGTACTTC. This encodes CASSLAASGSLGEQYF. The chain is built from TRBV5-1 and TRBJ2-7, with 10 bases fitting TRBD2. This CDR3 contains 16 residues. V was pared by 0 bases and J by 6 bases, with 9 bases of the junction left unmatched. Looked up from germline, CDR1 is SGHRS and CDR2 is YFSETQ.

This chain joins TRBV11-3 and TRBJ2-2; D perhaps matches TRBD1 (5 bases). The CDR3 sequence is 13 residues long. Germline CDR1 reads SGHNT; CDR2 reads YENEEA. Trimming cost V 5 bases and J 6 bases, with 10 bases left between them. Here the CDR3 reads CASSVGQPGELFF. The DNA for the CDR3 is TGTGCCAGCAGCGTAGGACAACCCGGGGAGCTGTTTTTT.

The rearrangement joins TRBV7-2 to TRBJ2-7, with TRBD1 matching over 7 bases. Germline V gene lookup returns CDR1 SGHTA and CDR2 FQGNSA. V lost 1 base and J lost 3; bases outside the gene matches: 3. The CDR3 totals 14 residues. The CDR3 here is CASSLGPGGYEQYF. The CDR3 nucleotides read TGTGCCAGCAGCTTAGGTCCAGGGGGCTACGAGCAGTACTTC.

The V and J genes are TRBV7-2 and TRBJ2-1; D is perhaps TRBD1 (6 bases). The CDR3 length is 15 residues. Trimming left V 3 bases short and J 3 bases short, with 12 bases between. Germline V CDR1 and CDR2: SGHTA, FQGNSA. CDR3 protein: CASSFELGGYNEQFF. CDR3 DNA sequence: TGTGCCAGCAGCTTTGAGCTAGGGGGCTACAATGAGCAGTTCTTC.

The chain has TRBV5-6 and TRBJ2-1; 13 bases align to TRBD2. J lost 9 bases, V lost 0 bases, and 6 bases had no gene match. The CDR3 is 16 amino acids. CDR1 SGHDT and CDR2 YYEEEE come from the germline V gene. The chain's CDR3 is CASSLGTSGRAGEQFF. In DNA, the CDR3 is TGTGCCAGCAGCTTGGGCACTAGCGGGAGGGCGGGTGAGCAGTTCTTC.

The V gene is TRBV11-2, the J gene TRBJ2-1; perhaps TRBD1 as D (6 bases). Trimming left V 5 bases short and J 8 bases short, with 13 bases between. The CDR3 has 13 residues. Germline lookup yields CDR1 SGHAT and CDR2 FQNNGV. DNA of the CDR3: TGTGCCAGCAGCAAAGGGGGTAGGGATGAGCAGTTCTTC. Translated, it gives CASSKGGRDEQFF.

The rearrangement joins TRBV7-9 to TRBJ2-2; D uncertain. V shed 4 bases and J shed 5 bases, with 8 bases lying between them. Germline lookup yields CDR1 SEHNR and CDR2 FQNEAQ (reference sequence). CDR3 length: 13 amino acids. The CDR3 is CASSSLGTGELFF. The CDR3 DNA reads TGTGCCAGCAGCTCCCTCGGGACCGGGGAGCTGTTTTTT.

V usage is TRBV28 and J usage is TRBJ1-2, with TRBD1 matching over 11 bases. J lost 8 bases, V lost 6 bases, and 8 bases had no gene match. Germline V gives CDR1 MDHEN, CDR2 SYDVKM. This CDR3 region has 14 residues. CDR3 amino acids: CASSAGQGGGGYTF. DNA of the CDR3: TGTGCCAGCAGCGCGGGACAGGGGGGGGGCGGCTACACCTTC.

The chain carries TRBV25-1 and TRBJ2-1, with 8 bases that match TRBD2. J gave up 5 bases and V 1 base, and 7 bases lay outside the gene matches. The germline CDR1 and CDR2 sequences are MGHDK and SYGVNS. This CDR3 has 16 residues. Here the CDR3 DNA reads TGTGCCAGCAGTGAATGGTTAGCGGGAAGAAACAATGAGCAGTTCTTC. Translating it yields CASSEWLAGRNNEQFF.

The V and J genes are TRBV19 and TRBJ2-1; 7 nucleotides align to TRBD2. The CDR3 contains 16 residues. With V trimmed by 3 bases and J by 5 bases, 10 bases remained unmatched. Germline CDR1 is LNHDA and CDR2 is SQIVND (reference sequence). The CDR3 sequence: CASSIRGLGKDNEQFF. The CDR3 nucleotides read TGTGCCAGTAGTATCCGAGGACTAGGAAAAGACAATGAGCAGTTCTTC.